The clone carrying this TCR beta chain has only a few counts. Its antigen is unknown. This entry belongs to a study of cytomegalovirus exposure and HLA in healthy donors. Study-wide context: There were some 81 million unique TCRs (from HLA-typed donors) in an early data release. Broader study findings: Later on, an analysis found that several of the most significant clusters appeared to be linked to common viral pathogens, which included parvovirus B19. Analysis performed later showed TCR beta chains linked to HLA being more clonally expanded than equally common others. Association with HLA alleles at 0.05 false discovery rate was found for about 17,000 TCR beta sequences in a later analysis.

PCR was performed using 60 Vbeta and 13 Jbeta primers. The assay was immunoSEQ multiplex PCR, and TCRdb's table has in-frame clones only and misses some. The data show around 140,000 clones, more than 75% seen once. CDR3 length: 13 residues. The germline V gene encodes CDR1 SNHLY and CDR2 FYNNEI. V was shortened by 8 bases and J by 6 bases, with 17 bases between the two germline ends. The genes are TRBV2 and TRBJ2-7; D may be TRBD2 (5 bases). This TCR was recovered from a female donor in good health and CMV-seronegative. Material: PBMCs. CDR3 nucleotide sequence: TGTGCCAGCGCGGGTTTTTCCTCTCTCGAGCAGTACTTC. Amino acids: CASAGFSSLEQYF.